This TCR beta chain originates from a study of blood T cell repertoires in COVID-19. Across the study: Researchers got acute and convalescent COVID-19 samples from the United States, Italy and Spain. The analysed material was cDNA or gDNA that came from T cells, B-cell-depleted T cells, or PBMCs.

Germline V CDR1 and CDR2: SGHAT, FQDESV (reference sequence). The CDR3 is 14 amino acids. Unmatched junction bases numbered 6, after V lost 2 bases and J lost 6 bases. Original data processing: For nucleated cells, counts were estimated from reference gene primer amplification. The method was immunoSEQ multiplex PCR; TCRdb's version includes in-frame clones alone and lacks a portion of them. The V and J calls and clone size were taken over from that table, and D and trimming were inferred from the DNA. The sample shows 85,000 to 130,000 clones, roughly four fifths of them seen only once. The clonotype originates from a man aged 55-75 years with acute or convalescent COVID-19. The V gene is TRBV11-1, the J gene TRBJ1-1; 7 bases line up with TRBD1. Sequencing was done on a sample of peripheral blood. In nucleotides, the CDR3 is TGTGCCAGCAGCTTATTCCAGGGGGACTCTGAAGCTTTCTTT. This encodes CASSLFQGDSEAFF.